This T cell receptor beta chain appears in the sequencing data of a study of cytomegalovirus exposure and HLA in healthy donors. The length of the CDR3 is 13 residues. The germline V and J ends were trimmed by 4 bases and 7 bases, with 13 bases remaining between them. Germline V gene lookup returns CDR1 SNHLY and CDR2 FYNNEI. The PCR ran on 60 Vbeta and 13 Jbeta primers. Method: immunoSEQ multiplex PCR; TCRdb's copy keeps in-frame clones and lacks some. The sample records more than 140,000 clones, 77% being singletons. This receptor was identified in a female donor in good health and CMV-seronegative. V is TRBV2 and J is TRBJ1-2, with D perhaps matching TRBD1 (5 bases). Sequencing was performed on PBMCs. CDR3 nucleotide sequence: TGTGCCAGCAGTGTTGGGGGGAAATGTGGCTACACCTTC. This translates into CASSVGGKCGYTF.